The 32 T cell receptor beta chains below come from one sample, sequenced in a study of beta chain features in type 1 diabetes. Broader study findings: In every one of the four CD4+ subsets, TCRB CDR3s were moderately but significantly shorter in Type 1 diabetes patients.

Sequencing targeted expressed TCRB transcripts, as all isolated RNA had been reverse transcribed. Only in-frame clones appear in the TCRdb table, and some are missing; sequencing was by immunoSEQ multiplex PCR. The sample contains 400,000 or so clones, around 13% of which appear only once. For these TCRs, the target antigens are not known. The source material was naive CD4+ T cells from blood. These TCRs come from a woman younger than 35 with type 1 diabetes.

The gene calls are TRBV14 and TRBJ2-7, with 7 bases identical to TRBD1. CDR1 is SGHDN, CDR2 FVKESK, per germline. The CDR3 totals 14 residues. The junction had 2 bases not matched to a gene; V was cut back by 1 base and J by 2 bases. CDR3 loop: CASSQVTGTYEQYF. CDR3 coding DNA: TGTGCCAGCAGCCAAGTGACAGGGACCTACGAGCAGTACTTC.

V and J are TRBV4-3 and TRBJ2-7; 13 nucleotides align to TRBD2. The CDR3 is 18 residues long. The V and J ends lost 0 bases and 9 bases, in that order; junction bases with no gene match: 14. Per germline, CDR1 LGHNA and CDR2 YSLEER. The CDR3 is CASSQDPTRLAGGSRQYF. The CDR3 region has the DNA TGCGCCAGCAGCCAAGACCCCACTCGACTAGCGGGGGGCAGTAGGCAGTACTTC.

The rearrangement uses TRBV4-2 and TRBJ2-1, with D uncertain. The CDR3 spans 14 residues. Trimming stripped 2 bases from V and 0 bases from J, with 5 bases between. Germline V gives CDR1 LGHNA, CDR2 YNFKEQ. The CDR3 DNA follows: TGTGCCAGCAGCCAACCGGGCTCCTACAATGAGCAGTTCTTC. It is translated as CASSQPGSYNEQFF.

This clone showed up just a few times. For the CDR3, the DNA is TGTGCCAGCAGCCCACGACGAGCGCGGGACTACGAGCAGTACTTC. Its translation is CASSPRRARDYEQYF. The chain recombines TRBV7-2 with TRBJ2-7; a possible D gene is TRBD2 (6 bases). Trimming removed 5 bases at V and 3 bases at J, with 17 bases between. The CDR3 loop spans 15 amino acids. CDR1 SGHTA and CDR2 FQGNSA come from the germline V gene. The full variable domain, completed using reference TRBV7-2 and TRBJ2-7, is GAGVSQSPSNKVTEKGKDVELRCDPISGHTALYWYRQSLGQGLEFLIYFQGNSAPDKSGLPSDRFSAERTGGSVSTLTIQRTQQEDSAVYLCASSPRRARDYEQYFGPGTRLTVT.

This clone came up a few times. The chain employs TRBV25-1 and TRBJ1-6; D is undetermined. In germline, CDR1 is MGHDK, CDR2 SYGVNS. The V gene lost 0 bases and the J gene lost 9 bases, with 9 bases spanning the gap. The CDR3 extends over 14 amino acids. The CDR3 here is CASSEYRAGSPLHF. In DNA form, the CDR3 reads TGTGCCAGCAGTGAATATCGGGCGGGTTCACCCCTCCACTTT.

The chain is built from TRBV7-2 and TRBJ2-1; possibly TRBD2 for D (6 bases). This CDR3 has 16 residues. Looked up from germline, CDR1 is SGHTA and CDR2 is FQGNSA. Trimming removed 4 bases from V and 6 bases from J, with 19 bases in between. CDR3 in amino acids: CASSSRRAAGVNEQFF. DNA for the CDR3: TGTGCCAGCAGCTCGCGGAGGGCAGCCGGGGTCAATGAGCAGTTCTTC. The whole variable domain, filled in from reference TRBV7-2 and TRBJ2-1, reads GAGVSQSPSNKVTEKGKDVELRCDPISGHTALYWYRQSLGQGLEFLIYFQGNSAPDKSGLPSDRFSAERTGGSVSTLTIQRTQQEDSAVYLCASSSRRAAGVNEQFFGPGTRLTVL.

V and J are TRBV10-3 and TRBJ2-7; 7 nucleotides line up with TRBD1. The CDR3 spans 14 residues. From germline, CDR1 is ENHRY and CDR2 SYGVKD. V trimming: 6 bases; J trimming: 4 bases; junction bases outside the gene matches: 9. CDR3 bases: TGTGCCATCAGCCCGGGACAGCGGTTATACGAGCAGTACTTC. As protein: CAISPGQRLYEQYF.

This clone showed up just a few times. V and J are TRBV6-6 and TRBJ2-2, with D hard to call. Germline CDR1 is MNHNY and CDR2 is SVGAGI (reference sequence). The V end was cut by 2 bases, the J end by 8 bases, with 3 bases between. This CDR3 is built from 11 residues. The CDR3 sequence is CASSYRGELFF. CDR3 nucleotide sequence: TGTGCCAGCAGTTACCGTGGGGAGCTGTTTTTT.

This clone occurred a few times. The chain links TRBV7-8 to TRBJ2-1; 7 bases are shared with TRBD2. The germline CDR1 and CDR2 sequences are SGHVS and FQNEAQ. This CDR3 has 16 amino acids. V lost 5 bases to trimming and J lost 5 bases; unmatched junction nucleotides: 12. The CDR3 loop is CASSPRFPSGNNEQFF. CDR3 in DNA: TGTGCCAGCAGCCCCCGGTTCCCTAGCGGAAACAATGAGCAGTTCTTC. Full variable domain (missing parts from reference TRBV7-8 and TRBJ2-1): GAGVSQSPRYKVAKRGQDVALRCDPISGHVSLFWYQQALGQGPEFLTYFQNEAQLDKSGLPSDRFFAERPEGSVSTLKIQRTQQEDSAVYLCASSPRFPSGNNEQFFGPGTRLTVL.

This chain joins TRBV7-2 and TRBJ2-7; the D gene is possibly TRBD1 (5 bases). Trimming stripped 8 bases from V and 8 bases from J, with 16 bases between. CDR3 size: 12 residues. Germline values: CDR1 SGHTA, CDR2 FQGNSA. The CDR3 coding sequence is TGTGCCAGCGGGGCGTCTGCTCCCAAGCAGTACTTC. Translation gives CASGASAPKQYF.

V and J are TRBV5-1 and TRBJ2-3, with TRBD1 matching over 7 bases. This CDR3 is 17 amino acids long. The junction had 9 bases not matched to a gene; V was cut back by 0 bases and J by 2 bases. Germline lookup yields CDR1 SGHRS and CDR2 YFSETQ. The CDR3 bases are TGCGCCAGCAGCTTGGGCCGACAGGGTCCCATCACAGATACGCAGTATTTT. Translated: CASSLGRQGPITDTQYF.

The chain couples TRBV30 to TRBJ2-4; D gene unclear. This CDR3 has 14 amino acids. V lost 0 bases and J 6 bases, leaving 12 bases between the germline ends. Germline V gene sequence: CDR1 GTSNPN, CDR2 SVGIG (reference sequence). CDR3 region: CAWSVSLGPNIQYF. DNA for the CDR3: TGTGCCTGGAGTGTATCCCTAGGCCCAAACATTCAGTACTTC.

The V and J genes are TRBV25-1 and TRBJ1-6; D not certain. The CDR3 is 14 residues long. Trimming removed 2 bases at V and 9 bases at J, with 11 bases between. From germline, CDR1 is MGHDK and CDR2 SYGVNS. The CDR3 loop reads CASSEHPPSSPLHF. CDR3 sequence (DNA): TGTGCCAGCAGTGAACACCCCCCTAGTTCACCCCTCCACTTT.

The rearrangement uses TRBV19 and TRBJ1-5, with D maybe TRBD1 (6 bases). The V and J ends lost 5 bases and 4 bases respectively, with 12 bases between them. Looked up from germline, CDR1 is LNHDA and CDR2 is SQIVND (reference sequence). CDR3 size: 14 residues. CDR3 residues: CASSLGQTNQPQHF. The CDR3, as DNA: TGTGCCAGTAGTCTTGGACAGACAAATCAGCCCCAGCATTTT.

This clone was counted a few times. The chain couples TRBV6-6 to TRBJ1-2; possibly TRBD1 for D (5 bases). Germline CDR1 MNHNY, CDR2 SVGAGI (reference sequence). The CDR3 covers 12 residues. Deletions cut 8 bases from V and 7 bases from J, with 14 bases between. CDR3 region: CASAGGDGGYTF. Written as DNA, the CDR3 is TGTGCCAGCGCTGGAGGGGACGGTGGCTACACCTTC.

The J gene is TRBJ2-3, the V gene TRBV14; possibly TRBD2 for D (6 bases). The CDR3 is made up of 18 amino acids. Trimming shortened V by 3 bases and J by 5 bases, and 24 bases separated the two germline ends. Looked up from germline, CDR1 is SGHDN and CDR2 is FVKESK. This chain's CDR3 is CASSHLSPPTSSRDTQYF. Written as DNA, the CDR3 is TGTGCCAGCAGCCACCTTTCCCCACCTACTAGCAGCCGAGATACGCAGTATTTT.

In this sample, this clone turned up a few times. The genes are TRBV20-1 and TRBJ2-1, with TRBD2 identical over 10 bases. After removal of 6 bases from V and 9 bases from J, the junction contained 2 bases not matched to a gene. The germline CDR1 and CDR2 sequences are DFQATT and SNEGSKA (reference sequence). The CDR3 length is 11 residues. This CDR3 is CSARTSGEQFF. The CDR3 nucleotides read TGCAGTGCCCGGACTAGCGGTGAGCAGTTCTTC.

This clone has just a few counts. This chain links TRBV28 with TRBJ1-2; the D is unclear. Per the germline V gene, CDR1 is MDHEN and CDR2 is SYDVKM. The CDR3 is made up of 14 amino acids. V lost 8 bases, J lost 0 bases, and 13 bases lay in between. The CDR3 nucleotides are TGTGCCAGCCGCCCGCCGGGGTCTAACTATGGCTACACCTTC. Protein product: CASRPPGSNYGYTF.

The rearrangement joins TRBV29-1 to TRBJ2-6; D remains ambiguous. The CDR3 is 16 residues long. The germline V gene encodes CDR1 SQVTM and CDR2 ANQGSEA. V dropped 3 bases and J dropped 0 bases, with 12 bases sitting between them. The CDR3 coding sequence is TGCAGCGTTGATAGAGGCGGAGACTCTGGGGCCAACGTCCTGACTTTC. This sequence encodes CSVDRGGDSGANVLTF.

V is TRBV28 and J is TRBJ1-2; 7 bases align to TRBD1. Germline trimming cut 5 bases from V and 2 bases from J; bases unmatched to any gene: 2. The CDR3 spans 13 residues. Germline V gene data show CDR1 as MDHEN and CDR2 as SYDVKM. The CDR3 is CASSPQGNYGYTF. CDR3 DNA sequence: TGTGCCAGCAGTCCACAGGGGAACTATGGCTACACCTTC.

This chain connects TRBV6-6 to TRBJ2-3; no firm D call. Trimming shortened V by 3 bases and J by 0 bases, and 4 bases separated the two germline ends. The CDR3 runs 13 residues. Per the germline V gene, CDR1 is MNHNY and CDR2 is SVGAGI (reference sequence). CDR3 in amino acids: CASSYTSTDTQYF. DNA of the CDR3: TGTGCCAGCAGTTATACTAGCACAGATACGCAGTATTTT.

Note on this clone: The DNA is left out, because the CDR3 cannot be placed on it with certainty; the CDR3 is given as TCRdb lists it. This sequence joins TRBV27 and TRBJ1-5. The CDR3 length equals 14 residues, ends included. Germline V CDR1 and CDR2: MNHEY, SMNVEV (reference sequence). The CDR3 reads CASSSSGEGQPQHF.

The genes are TRBV15 and TRBJ2-1; 10 nucleotides match TRBD2. J lost 15 bases, V lost 5 bases, and 16 bases had no gene match. The CDR3 contains 15 residues. Per the germline V gene, CDR1 is LNHNV and CDR2 is YYDKDF (reference sequence). CDR3 residues: CATSPPSRLAGEVFF. CDR3 DNA sequence: TGTGCCACCAGCCCTCCTTCGAGGCTAGCGGGGGAAGTGTTCTTC.

With regard to this clone: A junction end diverges from the germline sequence, so it may reflect a read error. The chain employs TRBV11-2 and TRBJ1-1; D is uncertain. There are 17 residues in the CDR3. Germline V CDR1 and CDR2: SGHAT, FQNNGV. The CDR3 reads CASTLPITSRVNTEAFF. The CDR3 region has the DNA TGTGCCAGCACCTTACCGATAACGTCGAGGGTAAACACTGAAGCTTTCTTT.

This clone was seen more than once but under ten times. The chain carries TRBV9 and TRBJ2-1; D possibly corresponds to TRBD1 (5 bases). The CDR3 runs 15 residues. Per germline, CDR1 SGDLS and CDR2 YYNGEE. Trimming cost V 0 bases and J 9 bases, with 16 bases left between them. The CDR3 loop reads CASSVATQGIGEQFF. The CDR3 DNA sequence: TGTGCCAGCAGCGTAGCAACCCAGGGTATCGGTGAGCAGTTCTTC.

This chain uses TRBV18 with TRBJ2-3; D gene uncertain. Germline V gene lookup returns CDR1 KGHSH and CDR2 LQKENI. V was shortened by 3 bases and J by 4 bases, with 14 bases between the two germline ends. The CDR3 sequence is 15 residues long. CDR3 bases: TGTGCCAGCTCACCCGGTGGAGTGGCCTCAGATACGCAGTATTTT. As protein: CASSPGGVASDTQYF.

The V gene is TRBV19, the J gene TRBJ2-5; 8 bases line up with TRBD1. The CDR3 extends over 13 amino acids. The junction had 5 bases not matched to a gene; V was cut back by 6 bases and J by 5 bases. Germline V gene lookup returns CDR1 LNHDA and CDR2 SQIVND (reference sequence). The CDR3: CASSPGGLETQYF. In DNA, the CDR3 is TGTGCCAGTAGCCCAGGGGGCCTGGAGACCCAGTACTTC.

This clone was counted a few times. The chain carries TRBV14 and TRBJ2-2; maybe TRBD1 (5 bases). The CDR3 is 13 amino acids. From germline, CDR1 is SGHDN and CDR2 FVKESK. V shed 5 bases and J shed 2 bases, with 6 bases lying between them. The CDR3 protein is CASSDRNTGELFF. The DNA of the CDR3 is TGTGCCAGCAGCGACAGAAACACCGGGGAGCTGTTTTTT. Filled out from reference TRBV14 and TRBJ2-2, the complete variable domain reads EAGVTQFPSHSVIEKGQTVTLRCDPISGHDNLYWYRRVMGKEIKFLLHFVKESKQDESGMPNNRFLAERTGGTYSTLKVQPAELEDSGVYFCASSDRNTGELFFGEGSRLTVL.

This clone was seen a few times. The chain combines TRBV30 with TRBJ2-1, with D uncertain. CDR1 is GTSNPN, CDR2 SVGIG, per germline (reference sequence). V dropped 5 bases and J dropped 0 bases, with 8 bases sitting between them. The CDR3 consists of 13 residues. CDR3 protein: CAWGRSSYNEQFF. The CDR3 bases are TGTGCCTGGGGTAGAAGCTCCTACAATGAGCAGTTCTTC.

The chain joins TRBV5-1 to TRBJ2-1; TRBD2 agrees at 8 bases. The germline V gene encodes CDR1 SGHRS and CDR2 YFSETQ. The ends lost 2 bases at V and 6 bases at J; junction bases unmatched: 10. The CDR3 has 16 residues. The CDR3 DNA reads as TGCGCCAGCAGCTTTGACGGTCGGGAGGGCCGCAATGAGCAGTTCTTC. As protein: CASSFDGREGRNEQFF.

The V gene is TRBV7-2, the J gene TRBJ2-2; D call uncertain. Germline-derived CDR1 and CDR2 are SGHTA and FQGNSA. With 6 bases removed from V and 0 bases from J, the gap between germline ends came to 8 bases. This CDR3 has 14 amino acids. Written as DNA, the CDR3 is TGTGCCAGCAGTGGTCGCGCGAACACCGGGGAGCTGTTTTTT. This encodes CASSGRANTGELFF.

The chain combines TRBV7-2 with TRBJ1-2; TRBD1 aligns across 7 bases. J was trimmed by 7 bases and V by 4 bases; bases with no gene match: 9. CDR3 length: 14 amino acids. Germline V gene data show CDR1 as SGHTA and CDR2 as FQGNSA. The CDR3 reads CASSSKFDRAGYTF. The CDR3 nucleotides read TGTGCCAGCAGCTCTAAATTCGACAGGGCTGGCTACACCTTC.